This record looks at one T cell receptor (beta chain) sequence and its context. This sample is drawn from a study of blood T cell repertoires in COVID-19. The germline V gene encodes CDR1 SGHVS and CDR2 FNYEAQ. With 2 bases clipped from V and 4 bases from J, the junction kept 13 bases outside the gene matches. The CDR3 is 18 amino acids. Libraries were prepared by immunoSEQ multiplex PCR; TCRdb keeps only in-frame clonotypes and omits some of them. This sample yields about 20,000 clones, of which 79% are seen a single time; about 56% belongs to the top ten. The sample comprised peripheral blood. The receptor was isolated from an elderly man with acute or convalescent COVID-19. The rearrangement uses TRBV7-6 and TRBJ2-5; TRBD2 agrees at 10 bases. The CDR3 bases are TGTGCCAGCAGCTTAAAACGGCTAGCGGGAGAACGGGGAGAGACCCAGTACTTC. It translates to CASSLKRLAGERGETQYF.